The rows below give T cell receptor beta chains drawn from one sample of a study of OX40 agonist ivuxolimab in advanced cancers. The protocol was immunoSEQ multiplex PCR, while the TCRdb copy is restricted to in-frame clones and leaves out a portion. This sample has tens of thousands of clones, with approximately 85% found just once. Specimen: CD4+ or CD8+ T cells sorted from blood, collected in a trial of the OX40 agonist ivuxolimab. The source is an adult with an advanced solid tumor such as melanoma, head and neck, liver or kidney cancer. CDR3s include the opening cysteine and the closing phenylalanine or tryptophan. The D gene is left open where the match is weak. Clone size is shown for a subset of rows, as once, few, many or a class of expanded clone.

clone_size d_call j_call v_call cdr3_length cdr3_aa cdr3_nt
- TRBD1 TRBJ1-1 TRBV5-1 16 CASSTTLGQRGTEAFF TGCGCCAGCAGCACCACCCTGGGACAGAGAGGGACTGAAGCTTTCTTT
- - TRBJ1-1 TRBV10-3 13 CAISEQGYTEAFF TGTGCCATCAGTGAGCAGGGCTACACTGAAGCTTTCTTT
few - TRBJ1-4 TRBV7-9 14 CASEAQATNEKLFF TGTGCCAGCGAGGCACAAGCAACTAATGAAAAACTGTTTTTT
once - TRBJ1-5 TRBV19 18 CASSNPARSSYSNQPQHF TGTGCCAGTAGTAATCCGGCTAGGTCCTCGTATAGCAATCAGCCCCAGCATTTT
- - TRBJ2-7 TRBV27 17 CASSPLRARANSYEQYF TGTGCCAGCAGTCCCCTAAGGGCCAGGGCAAACTCCTACGAGCAGTACTTC
- - TRBJ2-7 TRBV10-3 12 CAISEYRDEQYF TGTGCCATCAGTGAGTATAGGGACGAGCAGTACTTC
- - TRBJ2-3 TRBV30 12 CACREFTDTQYF TGTGCCTGCAGGGAGTTCACAGATACGCAGTATTTT
- - TRBJ2-2 TRBV5-1 17 CASSLSTGGGSAGELFF TGCGCCAGCAGCTTGTCAACGGGGGGCGGTTCTGCCGGGGAGCTGTTTTTT
- TRBD2 TRBJ2-3 TRBV29-1 14 CSEERGGRADTQYF TGCAGCGAAGAGAGGGGCGGGAGAGCAGATACGCAGTATTTT
few - TRBJ1-5 TRBV7-2 12 CASSLSNQPQHF TGTGCCAGCAGCTTAAGCAATCAGCCCCAGCATTTT
- - TRBJ2-7 TRBV1 13 CTSSQPPTYEQYF TGCACCAGCAGCCAACCACCCACCTACGAGCAGTACTTC
once TRBD1 TRBJ2-2 TRBV11-3 16 CASSLEGDRSGGELFF TGTGCCAGCAGCTTAGAGGGGGACAGGTCTGGCGGGGAGCTGTTTTTT
- TRBD1 TRBJ1-5 TRBV19 17 CASSFPGQGWDNQPQHF TGTGCCAGTAGTTTCCCGGGACAGGGATGGGACAATCAGCCCCAGCATTTT
- TRBD1 TRBJ1-1 TRBV14 15 CASSQVTGGITEAFF TGTGCCAGCAGCCAAGTCACAGGGGGCATCACTGAAGCTTTCTTT
- - TRBJ2-2 TRBV5-4 15 CASSPLETATGELFF TGTGCCAGCAGCCCCCTAGAGACGGCCACCGGGGAGCTGTTTTTT
- - TRBJ2-5 TRBV27 16 CASALRGQGQLETQYF TGTGCCAGCGCCCTCCGCGGGCAGGGGCAGTTAGAGACCCAGTACTTC
- - TRBJ1-1 TRBV7-9 16 CASSHPPRPYGTEAFF TGTGCCAGCAGCCATCCTCCCCGGCCCTACGGGACTGAAGCTTTCTTT
- - TRBJ1-2 TRBV6-5 13 CASRAPGPYGYTF TGTGCCAGCCGGGCCCCAGGCCCCTATGGCTACACCTTC
- - TRBJ2-5 TRBV5-6 11 CASSLEETQYF TGTGCCAGCAGCTTGGAAGAGACCCAGTACTTC
- - TRBJ1-6 TRBV2 16 CASIFPNRAEVSPLHF TGTGCCAGCATATTCCCCAACAGGGCCGAGGTATCACCCCTCCACTTT
- - TRBJ1-1 TRBV18 13 CASSRQVNTEAFF TGTGCCAGCTCACGACAGGTGAACACTGAAGCTTTCTTT
- TRBD2 TRBJ2-5 TRBV6-1 17 CASSEEARVAGQETQYF TGTGCCAGCAGTGAAGAGGCGCGGGTAGCGGGGCAAGAGACCCAGTACTTC
- - TRBJ2-7 TRBV27 15 CASRSLLAFTYEQYF TGTGCCAGCAGGTCCCTCCTAGCGTTCACCTACGAGCAGTACTTC
- - TRBJ2-5 TRBV23-1 17 CASSQWDKRKFAETQYF TGCGCCAGCAGTCAATGGGACAAACGCAAATTTGCAGAGACCCAGTACTTC
once - TRBJ1-4 TRBV5-6 14 CASSFGRVLEKLFF TGTGCCAGCAGCTTCGGCAGGGTACTTGAAAAACTGTTTTTT
- - TRBJ1-4 TRBV14 13 CASSRGVNEKLFF TGTGCCAGCAGCCGCGGGGTCAATGAAAAACTGTTTTTT
- - TRBJ2-3 TRBV4-1 16 CASSQARGGAADTQYF TGCGCCAGCAGCCAAGCTAGGGGAGGAGCGGCAGATACGCAGTATTTT
- TRBD1 TRBJ1-2 TRBV5-1 14 CASSLGQGLGGYTF TGCGCCAGCAGTCTCGGACAGGGGCTAGGTGGCTACACCTTC
- - TRBJ1-4 TRBV9 14 CASSVAGGAEKLFF TGTGCCAGCAGCGTAGCCGGGGGCGCGGAAAAACTGTTTTTT
- - TRBJ1-5 TRBV19 15 CASSIGWQLNQPQHF TGTGCCAGTAGTATAGGGTGGCAGCTCAATCAGCCCCAGCATTTT